The rows below give T cell receptor beta chains drawn from one sample of a study of blood T cell repertoires in COVID-19. The repertoire was sequenced with immunoSEQ multiplex PCR; TCRdb's copy has only in-frame clones and lacks some. Here the sample spans roughly 200,000 clones, 70% to 90% being singletons. Sequencing was performed on PBMCs or T cells enriched from blood (not recorded which). The source is a young man who had recovered from COVID-19. Each CDR3 is given without its conserved first and last residue. D genes are given only for firm matches. Only part of the rows carry a size: once, few, many, or a class if the clone is expanded.

J,size,D,length,V,CDR3
TRBJ2-3,.,TRBD2,14,TRBV27,ASSLGLAGYTDTQY
TRBJ2-6,.,TRBD2,16,TRBV19,ASSIRLAGGPGANVLT
TRBJ1-3,few,.,10,TRBV2,ARQNSGNTIY
TRBJ1-5,.,.,13,TRBV10-3,AISESAGGNQPQH
TRBJ1-1,once,TRBD1,13,TRBV24-1,ATSPSGTGSTEAF
TRBJ2-1,.,TRBD2,13,TRBV2,ASTRTSGGYNEQF
TRBJ2-4,.,.,8,TRBV30,AWSAEIVY
TRBJ2-2,.,TRBD2,14,TRBV10-3,ATQHPNSGDVGELF
TRBJ1-2,.,.,10,TRBV30,AYRPGGHGYT
TRBJ1-2,.,TRBD1,15,TRBV28,ASSSPGQGQGPFGYT
TRBJ2-7,.,TRBD2,13,TRBV18,ASSLLTSATYEQY
TRBJ2-1,.,.,13,TRBV11-2,ASSFGALSYNEQF
TRBJ2-5,.,.,12,TRBV7-9,ASSLSREKETQY
TRBJ2-3,.,.,12,TRBV5-1,ASSQLVTADTQY
TRBJ2-2,.,TRBD2,19,TRBV3-1/TRBV3-2,ASSQDRLAGGRLPFTGELF
TRBJ2-7,.,.,12,TRBV30,AWALGGKAYEQY
TRBJ1-4,.,.,11,TRBV29-1,SVGGQYNEKLF
TRBJ1-2,.,.,13,TRBV6-2/TRBV6-3,ASSRESTVNYGYT
TRBJ2-7,.,TRBD1,14,TRBV27,ASSSFGTGSSYEQY
TRBJ2-3,.,.,13,TRBV5-1,ASSLGGESTDTQY
TRBJ1-2,.,TRBD1,15,TRBV11-2,ASSSHRDRVNNYGYT
TRBJ2-7,.,.,11,TRBV4-3,ASSQELNYEQY
TRBJ2-7,.,.,13,TRBV3-1/TRBV3-2,ASSQDRDFSYEQY
TRBJ1-1,.,.,13,TRBV19,ASSIGEDTNTEAF
TRBJ2-5,.,.,9,TRBV2,ASSPQETQY
TRBJ2-7,.,.,12,TRBV9,ASSVAGTSYEQY
TRBJ2-7,.,.,12,TRBV19,ASSIVQGSYEQY
TRBJ2-6,.,TRBD1,15,TRBV19,ASSIMTGGSGANVLT
TRBJ1-1,.,TRBD1,16,TRBV23-1,ASSQSGVGTGIGTEAF
TRBJ1-5,.,.,12,TRBV5-6,ASSFGQGGQPQH
TRBJ1-5,.,.,12,TRBV28,ASSFPGANQPQH
TRBJ2-1,once,.,12,TRBV28,ASSLHGVDNEQF